The 20 T cell receptor beta chains below all came from one sample that was sequenced in a study of OX40 agonist ivuxolimab in advanced cancers. Produced via immunoSEQ multiplex PCR; TCRdb's table is partial and in-frame only. Of roughly 25,000 clones listed, roughly four fifths are singletons. The sequenced sample was CD4+ or CD8+ T cells sorted from blood, obtained in a trial of the OX40 agonist ivuxolimab. The receptors derive from an adult with an advanced solid tumor such as melanoma, head and neck, liver or kidney cancer.

J is TRBJ2-3 and V is TRBV27; TRBD2 might be the D (6 bases). CDR3 size: 16 residues. V was pared by 5 bases and J by 2 bases, with 17 bases between. Germline assignment: CDR1 MNHEY and CDR2 SMNVEV (reference sequence). The CDR3 bases are TGTGCCAGCAGTAAAGCGGGCAGCCGACTCACAGATACGCAGTATTTT. It is translated as CASSKAGSRLTDTQYF.

The V call is TRBV6-5, the J call TRBJ2-7; 10 nucleotides align to TRBD1. The V segment lost 4 bases and the J segment 4 bases; nucleotides outside the gene matches: 1. Germline CDR1 and CDR2: MNHEY and SVGAGI. This CDR3 is built from 13 residues. The CDR3: CASSWDRGYEQYF. In nucleotides, the CDR3 is TGTGCCAGCAGTTGGGACAGGGGATACGAGCAGTACTTC.

The rearrangement links TRBV5-1 to TRBJ2-4; a possible D gene is TRBD2 (5 bases). The CDR3 sequence is 18 residues long. V was shortened by 4 bases and J by 9 bases, with 29 bases between the two germline ends. From germline, CDR1 is SGHRS and CDR2 YFSETQ. The CDR3 sequence: CASSQDSTPSPRRGIQYF. The CDR3 nucleotides read TGCGCCAGCAGCCAGGACTCTACCCCATCCCCTCGCCGGGGCATTCAGTACTTC.

The chain joins TRBV4-3 to TRBJ1-4, with D tentatively TRBD1 (5 bases). Trimming left V 1 base short and J 8 bases short, with 14 bases between. The CDR3 is made up of 15 amino acids. Per germline, CDR1 LGHNA and CDR2 YSLEER. This chain's CDR3 is CASSQGGLEGEKLFF. Here the CDR3 DNA reads TGCGCCAGCAGCCAAGGGGGACTCGAAGGGGAAAAACTGTTTTTT.

A few counts support this clone. The genes are TRBV7-3 and TRBJ1-2, with a tentative D call TRBD1 (5 bases). The CDR3 covers 14 residues. Germline CDR1 SGHTA, CDR2 FQGTGA. Trimming removed 5 bases at V and 2 bases at J, with 12 bases between. The CDR3 DNA sequence: TGTGCCAGCAGCCCCGGGACGGCAAACTATGGCTACACCTTC. It is translated as CASSPGTANYGYTF.

The chain combines TRBV6-6 with TRBJ2-5, with 7 positions matching TRBD2. The CDR3 length is 15 residues. From germline, CDR1 is MNHNY and CDR2 SVGAGI (reference sequence). V trimming: 10 bases; J trimming: 2 bases; junction bases outside the gene matches: 13. The CDR3 DNA follows: TGTGCCACGCAGGAGGGCGCGGGGGTTCAAGAGACCCAGTACTTC. It specifies CATQEGAGVQETQYF.

This clone was observed a handful of times. The chain uses TRBV6-5 and TRBJ1-6; tentative D call: TRBD1 (6 bases). The V end lost 7 bases, the J end lost 7 bases, and 14 bases lay between the germline ends. The germline CDR1 and CDR2 sequences are MNHEY and SVGAGI. The CDR3 is 14 residues long. The CDR3 region has the DNA TGTGCCAGCACCTACAGGACAGCAAATTCACCCCTCCACTTT. This sequence encodes CASTYRTANSPLHF.

The CDR3 protein is CSVEDRGDPNTEAFF. The CDR3 nucleotides are TGCAGCGTTGAAGATAGGGGGGACCCGAACACTGAAGCTTTCTTT. V is TRBV29-1 and J is TRBJ1-1; D might be TRBD1 (6 bases). This CDR3 has 15 residues. The germline gives CDR1 SQVTM, CDR2 ANQGSEA. V was trimmed by 0 bases and J by 1 base, leaving 12 bases between them.

In DNA form, the CDR3 reads TGTGCCAGCAGCCAAACAAGACAGGGAAACTATGGCTACACCTTC. It encodes CASSQTRQGNYGYTF. The chain uses TRBV7-8 and TRBJ1-2; 7 nucleotides agree with TRBD1. The CDR3 loop spans 15 amino acids. Germline CDR1 SGHVS, CDR2 FQNEAQ. The V segment lost 5 bases and the J segment 2 bases; nucleotides outside the gene matches: 8.

In its sample, this clone was seen once. The V call is TRBV7-2, the J call TRBJ1-1; 12 bases match TRBD1. This CDR3 is built from 15 residues. The ends lost 3 bases at V and 4 bases at J; junction bases unmatched: 3. The germline V gene encodes CDR1 SGHTA and CDR2 FQGNSA. The DNA for the CDR3 is TGTGCCAGCAGCTTTGGGACAGGGGGCTTCACTGAAGCTTTCTTT. Protein product: CASSFGTGGFTEAFF.

This clone was detected only once. The chain combines TRBV5-1 with TRBJ2-5, with D possibly matching TRBD2 (6 bases). Trimming left V 4 bases short and J 2 bases short, with 9 bases between. Germline V lookup: CDR1 SGHRS, CDR2 YFSETQ. The CDR3 contains 13 residues. The CDR3 nucleotides are TGCGCCAGCAGCGCGGGACTTCAAGAGACCCAGTACTTC. Amino acids: CASSAGLQETQYF.

The gene calls are TRBV7-2 and TRBJ1-2; D ambiguous. The CDR3 sequence is 14 residues long. CDR1 SGHTA and CDR2 FQGNSA come from the germline V gene. V lost 5 bases and J 5 bases, leaving 15 bases between the germline ends. As DNA, the CDR3 is TGTGCCAGCAGCCATCCAGGTGGCCAGTATGGCTACACCTTC. Residues: CASSHPGGQYGYTF.

The chain employs TRBV7-9 and TRBJ2-2, with 10 bases identical to TRBD1. J gave up 2 bases and V 6 bases, and 3 bases lay outside the gene matches. Germline CDR1 reads SEHNR; CDR2 reads FQNEAQ (reference sequence). The CDR3 covers 15 residues. The CDR3 reads CASRDRGLNTGELFF. In DNA, the CDR3 is TGTGCCAGCAGAGACAGGGGGCTTAACACCGGGGAGCTGTTTTTT.

The gene calls are TRBV2 and TRBJ2-2; D unresolved. The CDR3 extends over 13 amino acids. The V end was cut by 8 bases, the J end by 4 bases, with 11 bases between. Germline CDR1 is SNHLY and CDR2 is FYNNEI. The CDR3 here is CASRYVGTGELFF. The CDR3 nucleotides read TGTGCCAGCCGTTACGTGGGCACCGGGGAGCTGTTTTTT.

The CDR3 loop is CASSAPPQVPSISGANVLTF. The CDR3 nucleotides are TGTGCCAGCAGTGCGCCCCCTCAGGTGCCTTCCATCTCTGGGGCCAACGTCCTGACTTTC. The rearrangement links TRBV6-1 to TRBJ2-6; D gene uncertain. V was pared by 4 bases and J by 0 bases, with 22 bases between. The CDR3 has 20 amino acids. Germline CDR1 and CDR2: MNHNS and SASEGT.

The V and J genes are TRBV19 and TRBJ2-7, with 11 bases matching TRBD1. The ends lost 6 bases at V and 3 bases at J; junction bases unmatched: 4. The CDR3 totals 14 residues. Germline CDR1 LNHDA, CDR2 SQIVND (reference sequence). The CDR3 DNA reads as TGTGCCAGTAGCCCGGGACAGGGGGGCTACGAGCAGTACTTC. Its protein product is CASSPGQGGYEQYF.

The chain couples TRBV11-2 to TRBJ2-7; 7 nucleotides match TRBD2. From germline, CDR1 is SGHAT and CDR2 FQNNGV. This CDR3 has 17 residues. Trimming removed 0 bases from V and 5 bases from J; junction bases left unmatched: 13. The CDR3 DNA reads TGTGCCAGCAGCTTAGATGAGTCCGGACGGGGGGACCACGAGCAGTACTTC. Its translation is CASSLDESGRGDHEQYF.

This clone was counted a single time. The chain couples TRBV29-1 to TRBJ2-5, with D possibly being TRBD1 or TRBD2 (5 bases each). Trimming left V 3 bases short and J 4 bases short, with 12 bases between. The CDR3 loop spans 13 amino acids. From germline, CDR1 is SQVTM and CDR2 ANQGSEA. The CDR3 DNA sequence: TGCAGCGTTGAGGGGCATGGGAGAGAGACCCAGTACTTC. Residues: CSVEGHGRETQYF.

The V and J genes are TRBV6-5 and TRBJ2-3; 10 bases are a match to TRBD2. Germline lookup yields CDR1 MNHEY and CDR2 SVGAGI. J lost 6 bases, V lost 4 bases, and 4 bases had no gene match. The length of the CDR3 is 14 residues. CDR3 sequence (DNA): TGTGCCAGCAGTTTTCTAGCGGGGGTCGATACGCAGTATTTT. Amino acid sequence: CASSFLAGVDTQYF.

This clone was counted between two and nine times. This sequence joins TRBV6-6 and TRBJ2-1, with 9 positions matching TRBD2. Germline loops: CDR1 MNHNY, CDR2 SVGAGI (reference sequence). V lost 6 bases to trimming and J lost 9 bases; unmatched junction nucleotides: 12. This CDR3 is built from 15 residues. The CDR3 sequence is CASSQVAGGTGEQFF. The CDR3 region has the DNA TGTGCCAGCAGCCAGGTGGCGGGGGGGACCGGTGAGCAGTTCTTC.